This is a list of T cell receptor beta chains from one sample in a study of CD8 T cells in Susac syndrome. TCRdb re-analysed the immunoSEQ multiplex PCR reads in MiXCR, keeping a single row per CDR3 protein. Found here are about 300,000 distinct CDR3 sequences, 89% of them singletons; the top ten hold 0.18%. Material for sequencing was CD8+ T cells from PBMCs. Source of these receptors: a human donor with multiple sclerosis. The CDR3 runs from the conserved cysteine through the conserved F or W. A D gene is named only where the DNA matches it firmly. Clone size is stated in some rows and not others, as once, few, many or a class when expanded.

>NA|TRBD1|TRBJ2-1|TRBV4-1
CASSQTATGQGYNEQFF
TGCGCCAGCAGCCAAACGGCCACGGGACAGGGGTACAATGAGCAGTTCTTC
>NA|NA|TRBJ2-5|TRBV18
CASFQGTPETQYF
TGTGCCAGCTTCCAGGGGACCCCAGAGACCCAGTACTTC
>once|NA|TRBJ2-1|TRBV29-1
CSVGGVSPYNEQFF
TGCAGCGTTGGGGGGGTTAGCCCCTACAATGAGCAGTTCTTC
>NA|NA|TRBJ1-1|TRBV12-3/TRBV12-4
CASSPMIEAFF
TGTGCCAGCAGTCCCATGATCGAAGCTTTCTTT
>NA|NA|TRBJ1-2|TRBV27
CASMGRLGGYTF
TGTGCCAGCATGGGGCGTCTAGGAGGCTACACCTTC
>NA|NA|TRBJ1-4|TRBV3-1
CASSDWVNERLFF
TGCGCCAGCAGTGACTGGGTCAATGAAAGACTGTTTTTT
>NA|TRBD2|TRBJ2-7|TRBV6-5
CASSYSGLAGGTYEQYF
TGTGCCAGCAGTTACAGCGGGCTAGCGGGAGGTACCTACGAGCAGTACTTC
>NA|TRBD1|TRBJ2-7|TRBV29-1
CSVLDRDASYEQYF
TGCAGCGTTCTCGACAGGGATGCTTCCTACGAGCAGTACTTC
>NA|TRBD2|TRBJ2-1|TRBV20-1
CSARDILAGSYNEQFF
TGCAGTGCTAGAGACATACTAGCGGGATCCTACAATGAGCAGTTCTTC
>NA|NA|TRBJ1-5|TRBV24-1
CATQPGTGSNQPQHF
TGTGCCACCCAGCCCGGGACGGGTAGCAATCAGCCCCAGCATTTT
>NA|NA|TRBJ1-4|TRBV4-3
CASSQDNRNEKLFF
TGCGCCAGCAGCCAGGACAACCGGAATGAAAAACTGTTTTTT